In this sample, the clone carrying this T cell receptor (beta chain) is medium-sized (0.01 to 0.1%). The antigen is unknown. This record comes from a study of prognosis after radiotherapy for stage I lung cancer. Study-level background: Operability status for all non-small cell lung cancer patients was recorded as medically inoperable.

Study-wide findings and caveats: Reduced Shannon entropy following stereotactic body radiation therapy was recorded in patients who developed distant metastases.

Two-round multiplex PCR amplified TCR beta CDR3 from genomic DNA. The first PCR round targeted every TRBV and TRBJ gene with specific primers. Via MiXCR, TCRdb re-called the multiplex PCR reads, giving one row per CDR3 protein. The sample includes 10,000 to 15,000 distinct CDR3 sequences, 45% to 60% of them seen just once. The source was PBMCs, collected before or after stereotactic body radiation therapy (not recorded which). The TCR originated in a donor aged 50 or older with non-small cell lung cancer.

The CDR3, as DNA: TGCGCCAGCAGCCAAGAAAGAACAGACAATGAGCAGTTCTTC. Translation gives CASSQERTDNEQFF. V gene TRBV4-1 combines with J gene TRBJ2-1; D is uncertain. The V and J ends lost 0 bases and 5 bases respectively, with 8 bases between them. The CDR3 has 14 amino acids. The germline CDR1 and CDR2 sequences are MGHRA and YSYEKL.